What follows are 17 T cell receptor beta chains derived from one specimen sequenced in a study of blood T cell repertoires in COVID-19. The method was immunoSEQ multiplex PCR; TCRdb's version includes in-frame clones alone and lacks a portion of them. The sample lists 250,000 to 350,000 clones, around 84% occurring once. Input material: peripheral blood. The receptors come from a human donor with COVID-19, enrolled during active disease. The donor label of this sample is uncertain.

The chain recombines TRBV7-2 with TRBJ2-7; D may be TRBD1 (5 bases). The CDR3 contains 14 residues. V shed 1 base and J shed 3 bases, with 10 bases lying between them. Germline-derived CDR1 and CDR2 are SGHTA and FQGNSA. The CDR3 is CASSLEGANYEQYF. CDR3 nucleotide sequence: TGTGCCAGCAGCTTAGAAGGGGCTAACTACGAGCAGTACTTC.

This clone appeared a single time. V is TRBV29-1 and J is TRBJ1-1; 9 bases map to TRBD1. This CDR3 is 13 amino acids long. CDR1 SQVTM and CDR2 ANQGSEA come from the germline V gene. Losses at the gene ends were 2 bases for V and 4 bases for J; bases not matched to a gene: 2. Here the CDR3 DNA reads TGCAGCGTTGAACTGACAGGGGGCACTGAAGCTTTCTTT. Its translation is CSVELTGGTEAFF.

V gene TRBV7-9 combines with J gene TRBJ1-4; D might be TRBD1 (6 bases). The CDR3 has 14 amino acids. Germline V lookup: CDR1 SEHNR, CDR2 FQNEAQ (reference sequence). Trimming left V 5 bases short and J 8 bases short, with 15 bases between. As DNA, the CDR3 is TGTGCCAGCAGCCGTGAAGGGGGTTACGAAAAACTGTTTTTT. Translating gives CASSREGGYEKLFF.

This chain joins TRBV6-1 and TRBJ2-2; TRBD2 matches 9 bases. Trimming cost V 0 bases and J 10 bases; bases outside gene matches: 9. The CDR3 loop spans 16 amino acids. The germline V gene has CDR1 MNHNS and CDR2 SASEGT. CDR3 DNA: TGTGCCAGCAGTGAAGCGACGGGCGGGAGGGGGGTGGAGCTGTTTTTT. Translation gives CASSEATGGRGVELFF.

The chain couples TRBV7-9 to TRBJ2-5, with TRBD2 as a possible D gene (6 bases). Looked up from germline, CDR1 is SEHNR and CDR2 is FQNEAQ (reference sequence). Trimming cost V 4 bases and J 4 bases, with 16 bases left between them. This CDR3 region has 15 residues. In DNA form, the CDR3 reads TGTGCCAGCAGCTACCCCGAGCGGGCGGTAGAGACCCAGTACTTC. Translation gives CASSYPERAVETQYF.

The DNA for the CDR3 is TGTGCCAGCAGTCCCCCGACAGGGGTCCTCTACGAGCAGTACTTC. Protein sequence: CASSPPTGVLYEQYF. This sequence joins TRBV28 and TRBJ2-7; the match to TRBD1 covers 8 bases. The CDR3 loop spans 15 amino acids. With 5 bases clipped from V and 3 bases from J, the junction kept 9 bases outside the gene matches. CDR1 is MDHEN, CDR2 SYDVKM, per germline.

The chain has TRBV3-1 (or the pseudogene TRBV3-2) and TRBJ1-2; no definite D call. Between the trimmed V and J ends, which lost 1 base and 2 bases, there was a span of 8 bases. Per the germline V gene, CDR1 is LGHDT and CDR2 is YNNKEL (reference sequence). This CDR3 is 14 amino acids long. This chain's CDR3 is CASSQGAGNYGYTF. Written as DNA, the CDR3 is TGTGCCAGCAGCCAAGGGGCGGGGAACTATGGCTACACCTTC.

V and J are TRBV30 and TRBJ1-2, with D perhaps TRBD1 (6 bases). V dropped 2 bases and J dropped 4 bases, with 11 bases sitting between them. Looked up from germline, CDR1 is GTSNPN and CDR2 is SVGIG (reference sequence). The length of the CDR3 is 13 residues. CDR3: CAWSNGQIYGYTF. DNA for the CDR3: TGTGCCTGGAGTAACGGACAGATCTATGGCTACACCTTC.

This chain joins TRBV5-4 and TRBJ2-3, with 9 nucleotides matching TRBD2. The CDR3 length is 14 residues. The V and J ends lost 3 bases and 6 bases, in that order; junction bases with no gene match: 5. Germline V lookup: CDR1 SGHNT, CDR2 YYREEE (reference sequence). The CDR3 sequence: CASSSGLASDTQYF. For the CDR3, the DNA is TGTGCCAGCAGCTCGGGACTAGCAAGCGATACGCAGTATTTT.

This chain links TRBV11-2 with TRBJ2-3, with D possibly being TRBD2 (5 bases). Germline loops: CDR1 SGHAT, CDR2 FQNNGV. V was cut by 1 base and J by 1 base, with 9 bases left in between. The CDR3 contains 15 residues. CDR3 residues: CASSLGGKRTDTQYF. The CDR3, as DNA: TGTGCCAGCAGCTTAGGAGGGAAGCGCACAGATACGCAGTATTTT.

The chain uses TRBV28 and TRBJ2-7; TRBD2 matches at 10 bases. The V and J ends lost 6 bases and 3 bases, in that order; junction bases with no gene match: 8. Looked up from germline, CDR1 is MDHEN and CDR2 is SYDVKM. The CDR3 has 15 residues. The CDR3 sequence is CASSLLAGAFYEQYF. CDR3 nucleotides: TGTGCCAGCAGCCTCCTAGCGGGAGCCTTCTACGAGCAGTACTTC.

This clone was detected a few times. The V and J genes are TRBV9 and TRBJ1-1, with TRBD1 matching over 7 bases. The CDR3 runs 13 residues. Germline CDR1 reads SGDLS; CDR2 reads YYNGEE. V dropped 4 bases and J dropped 4; count of bases not matched to a gene: 4. The CDR3 DNA sequence: TGTGCCAGCAGCCTAGGGACAGCCACTGAAGCTTTCTTT. Its translation is CASSLGTATEAFF.

The chain joins TRBV5-1 to TRBJ2-7, with D possibly being TRBD2 (6 bases). V was trimmed by 0 bases and J by 4 bases, leaving 14 bases between them. CDR1 and CDR2 from the germline V gene are SGHRS and YFSETQ. There are 15 residues in the CDR3. CDR3 in DNA: TGCGCCAGCAGCTTGGACGGCGGGACCTTTTACGAGCAGTACTTC. Amino acids: CASSLDGGTFYEQYF.

The rearrangement uses TRBV18 and TRBJ2-3; 10 bases match TRBD1. J was trimmed by 2 bases and V by 4 bases; bases with no gene match: 3. Germline lookup yields CDR1 KGHSH and CDR2 LQKENI. The CDR3 has 15 residues. The CDR3 DNA reads TGTGCCAGCTCACTGGGACAGGGGTTCACAGATACGCAGTATTTT. It is translated as CASSLGQGFTDTQYF.

This clone came up once. The chain employs TRBV5-5 and TRBJ2-2; possible D gene TRBD1, 5 bases. V dropped 3 bases and J dropped 6 bases, with 12 bases sitting between them. Germline V CDR1 and CDR2: SGHKS, YYEKEE (reference sequence). There are 14 residues in the CDR3. CDR3: CASSSPGLAGELFF. In DNA, the CDR3 is TGTGCCAGCAGCTCGCCAGGGTTAGCCGGGGAGCTGTTTTTT.

This clone was observed a handful of times. Here the CDR3 reads CASSQLLGQTPNTEAFF. The CDR3 DNA is TGCGCCAGCAGTCAGCTGCTGGGACAGACTCCGAACACTGAAGCTTTCTTT. V is TRBV23-1 and J is TRBJ1-1, with 7 bases that match TRBD1. TRBV23-1 is an open reading frame whose function is uncertain. The CDR3 loop spans 17 amino acids. The J segment lost 1 base and the V segment lost 3 bases, leaving 11 bases of the junction unmatched.

The chain employs TRBV25-1 and TRBJ2-7; tentative D call: TRBD2 (5 bases). Trimming pared 4 bases from V and 4 bases from J, leaving 5 bases between. This CDR3 has 11 residues. In germline, CDR1 is MGHDK, CDR2 SYGVNS. CDR3 protein: CASSVAYEQYF. The DNA for the CDR3 is TGTGCCAGCAGTGTAGCGTACGAGCAGTACTTC.